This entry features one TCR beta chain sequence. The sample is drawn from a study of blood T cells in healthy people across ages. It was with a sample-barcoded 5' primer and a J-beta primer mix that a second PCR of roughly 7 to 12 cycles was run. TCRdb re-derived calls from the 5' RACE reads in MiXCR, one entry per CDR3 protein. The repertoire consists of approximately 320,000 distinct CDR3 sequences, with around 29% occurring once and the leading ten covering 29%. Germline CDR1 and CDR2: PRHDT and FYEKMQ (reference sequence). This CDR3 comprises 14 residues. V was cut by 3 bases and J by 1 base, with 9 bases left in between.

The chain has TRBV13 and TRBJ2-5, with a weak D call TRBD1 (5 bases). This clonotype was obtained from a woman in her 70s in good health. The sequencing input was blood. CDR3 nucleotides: TGTGCCAGCAGCTTCCCAGGGTCCCAAGAGACCCAGTACTTC. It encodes CASSFPGSQETQYF.